This T cell receptor beta chain was sequenced in a study of blood T cell repertoires in COVID-19. The length of the CDR3 is 15 residues. The V gene end was trimmed by 4 bases and the J gene end by 2 bases; junction bases not matched to a gene: 9. The germline CDR1 and CDR2 sequences are SGHRS and YFSETQ. Measured with immunoSEQ multiplex PCR; TCRdb has only the in-frame clones, and not every one. This repertoire shows 46,000 or so clones, around nine tenths found once; its top ten account for 15% to 20%. The clonotype was recovered from a man aged 60-69 years with active or convalescent COVID-19. Sequencing was done on a sample of peripheral blood. The rearrangement joins TRBV5-1 to TRBJ2-7; the match to TRBD1 covers 7 bases. The CDR3 loop is CASSQDRTVAYEQYF. CDR3 sequence (DNA): TGCGCCAGCAGCCAGGACAGGACCGTCGCCTACGAGCAGTACTTC.